The clone carrying this T cell receptor beta chain was picked up many times. MiXCR re-clonotyped the PCR reads for TCRdb. The sample has some 7,000 clones; about 26% are singletons. This CDR3 region has 14 residues. With 4 bases clipped from V and 4 bases from J, the junction kept 4 bases outside the gene matches. The germline V gene encodes CDR1 LGHNA and CDR2 YSLEER. This entry is derived from a study of metastatic and nonmetastatic thyroid tumors. Ahead of thyroid surgery, no patient had received treatment of any kind. The sample was adjacent normal tissue. The receptor comes from a male donor with papillary thyroid cancer or a benign thyroid nodule (not recorded which). Some clones in this sample may be carry-over from other donors' samples. The chain couples TRBV4-3 to TRBJ2-1, with 7 nucleotides matching TRBD1. The CDR3 DNA follows: TGCGCCAGCAGCCCCGGGACAGAATACAATGAGCAGTTCTTC. Its protein product is CASSPGTEYNEQFF.